These T cell receptor beta chains were read from a single sample in a study of blood T cell repertoires in COVID-19. Some clones are missing from TCRdb's copy, which holds only in-frame ones; the method was immunoSEQ multiplex PCR. There are 120,000 to 150,000 clones in the sample; roughly nine tenths occur only once, and roughly 1.5% lies in the top ten. The sample was peripheral blood. These TCRs come from a human donor in a cohort sampled during active COVID-19. CDR3s include the opening cysteine and the closing phenylalanine or tryptophan.

j_call v_call cdr3_aa
TRBJ1-2 TRBV7-2 CASSLAGTARYGYTF
TRBJ1-1 TRBV21-1 CASSKETGENTEAFF
TRBJ1-5 TRBV7-2 CASSLEAGFGQPQHF
TRBJ2-3 TRBV2 CASSYGGEGTDTQYF
TRBJ1-1 TRBV5-1 CASSIRERITEAFF
TRBJ2-1 TRBV7-7 CASSRNSGGAEEQFF
TRBJ2-7 TRBV5-1 CASSLVRYSEQYF
TRBJ2-3 TRBV6-5 CASGVRAQYF
TRBJ2-1 TRBV18 CASSRLAEYNEQFF
TRBJ1-3 TRBV9 CATGQGSSGNTIYF
TRBJ1-5 TRBV10-3 CAISESKIGEDNQPQHF
TRBJ2-7 TRBV7-2 CASSAGLAYYEQYF
TRBJ2-7 TRBV4-1 CASSQDPGQGYEQYF
TRBJ1-4 TRBV5-1 CASSLSQTNEKLFF
TRBJ2-7 TRBV5-5 CASSRDYSSYEQYF
TRBJ2-7 TRBV27 CASSFSRDRWSGSYEQYF
TRBJ2-1 TRBV11-1 CASSFNSGGKNEQFF
TRBJ2-7 TRBV7-9 CASSGSGGAFEQYF
TRBJ1-2 TRBV29-1 CSVTRATNYGYTF
TRBJ2-5 TRBV19 CASSIPAGGQETQYF
TRBJ1-1 TRBV9 CASSVGQWNTEAFF
TRBJ1-5 TRBV2 CASSSQAGGSDQPQHF
TRBJ2-3 TRBV19 CASSQGLAGRTDTQYF
TRBJ1-2 TRBV20-1 CSAPMGPGYTF
TRBJ1-2 TRBV6-2/TRBV6-3 CASSWTTGQNGYTF
TRBJ1-1 TRBV7-3 CASSSRGNTEAFF
TRBJ2-4 TRBV5-4 CASSLDNRENIQYF
TRBJ1-5 TRBV4-1 CASSQGGGQYQPQHF
TRBJ2-5 TRBV9 CASSVGTSGGAGETQYF
TRBJ2-7 TRBV5-6 CASQAYEQYF
TRBJ1-1 TRBV18 CASSQIATGGNTEAFF
TRBJ1-5 TRBV7-9 CASSHGGLNQPQHF
TRBJ2-4 TRBV5-1 CASSLDRWLDIQYF
TRBJ1-5 TRBV11-2 CASSIQGFNQPQHF
TRBJ2-5 TRBV27 CASSPRQGAETQYF
TRBJ1-1 TRBV14 CASSQARIQPGLTEAFF
TRBJ2-7 TRBV27 CASSSDDEGSLFEQYF
TRBJ1-5 TRBV27 CASSWTGINQPQHF
TRBJ1-2 TRBV4-1 CASSQAGTVRYGYTF
TRBJ1-1 TRBV9 CASSNHQALNTEAFF
TRBJ1-1 TRBV11-3 CASSLVRGTEAFF
TRBJ2-1 TRBV6-2/TRBV6-3 CASSYYFSGGGYNEQFF
TRBJ1-6 TRBV10-3 CATAGQGALSNSPLHF
TRBJ1-1 TRBV4-1 CASSQDPYRDTEAFF
TRBJ2-4 TRBV6-5 CASRPGGTHYIQYF
TRBJ2-3 TRBV14 CASSPRLSGDTQYF
TRBJ2-3 TRBV4-2 CASSQEYRGTDTQYF
TRBJ1-2 TRBV10-3 CAITSGQGTYGYTF
TRBJ2-2 TRBV27 CASSLYWQGYTGELFF
TRBJ1-4 TRBV5-1 CASSFSRTLNEKLFF
TRBJ2-5 TRBV6-5 CASSRETRETQYF
TRBJ2-7 TRBV7-8 CASSLAPEGVSYEQYF